What follows are 32 T cell receptor beta chains derived from one specimen sequenced in a study of beta chain features in type 1 diabetes. Of the isolated RNA, all was reverse transcribed, and so the sequenced material was expressed TCRB transcripts. The method was immunoSEQ multiplex PCR; TCRdb's version includes in-frame clones alone and lacks a portion of them. The sample consists of roughly 350,000 clones, 8% to 13% of them appearing once. Sequencing was carried out using naive CD4+ T cells from blood. These receptors came from a woman in her 30s in good health.

The chain recombines TRBV28 with TRBJ1-4, with 9 nucleotides matching TRBD1. Germline CDR1 MDHEN, CDR2 SYDVKM. V lost 5 bases to trimming and J lost 8 bases; unmatched junction nucleotides: 6. The CDR3 extends over 14 amino acids. The CDR3 spells CASSAGQGEEKLFF. The DNA for the CDR3 is TGTGCCAGCAGTGCGGGACAGGGTGAGGAAAAACTGTTTTTT.

This clone has only a few counts. The rearrangement uses TRBV7-2 and TRBJ2-7; weak D call: TRBD2 (5 bases). This CDR3 is built from 13 residues. The germline V gene has CDR1 SGHTA and CDR2 FQGNSA. The V gene lost 6 bases and the J gene lost 3 bases, with 12 bases spanning the gap. The CDR3 nucleotides read TGTGCCAGCAGTGCGAATCGGGGCTACGAGCAGTACTTC. This gives the protein CASSANRGYEQYF.

This sequence joins TRBV5-1 and TRBJ2-6; D perhaps matches TRBD1 (5 bases). V lost 7 bases and J 0 bases, leaving 8 bases between the germline ends. The V gene's germline CDR1 is SGHRS and CDR2 YFSETQ. There are 14 residues in the CDR3. CDR3 nucleotide sequence: TGCGCCAGCGGAGACAGCTCTGGGGCCAACGTCCTGACTTTC. Amino acid sequence: CASGDSSGANVLTF.

This clone was counted only a few times. The gene calls are TRBV5-1 and TRBJ1-1; D remains unclear. Per the germline V gene, CDR1 is SGHRS and CDR2 is YFSETQ. V lost 4 bases to trimming and J lost 0 bases, with 10 bases between them. The CDR3 is 14 amino acids. CDR3 DNA: TGCGCCAGCAGCGCCGAACAACTGAACACTGAAGCTTTCTTT. The encoded protein is CASSAEQLNTEAFF.

This clone showed up just a few times. The chain recombines TRBV7-2 with TRBJ2-1; 8 nucleotides match TRBD1. The germline V gene has CDR1 SGHTA and CDR2 FQGNSA. V gave up 5 bases and J gave up 7 bases; unmatched junction bases: 4. The CDR3 has 13 amino acids. The CDR3 coding sequence is TGTGCCAGCAGCCAACGGACAGGGAATGAGCAGTTCTTC. It yields the protein CASSQRTGNEQFF.

The rearrangement uses TRBV5-1 and TRBJ1-1; 9 bases match TRBD1. The CDR3 extends over 15 amino acids. The junction had 9 bases not matched to a gene; V was cut back by 4 bases and J by 5 bases. Per the germline V gene, CDR1 is SGHRS and CDR2 is YFSETQ. CDR3 sequence (DNA): TGCGCCAGCAGCCCCGAATGGGGGACAGGGACTGAAGCTTTCTTT. Encoded protein: CASSPEWGTGTEAFF.

Note on this clone: A junction boundary mismatches the germline segment, possibly from a read error. This rearrangement joins TRBV7-7 to TRBJ2-2; tentatively, D is TRBD2 (5 bases). Per germline, CDR1 SSHAT and CDR2 FNYEAQ (reference sequence). The CDR3 consists of 15 residues. The CDR3 region has the DNA TGTGCTAGCAGCTTAGCCGGAAGCGGCACCGGGGAGCTGTTTTTT. As protein: CASSLAGSGTGELFF.

CDR3 DNA sequence: TGTGCCAGCAGCTTGGAGACAGGGATCTCCTACGAGCAGTACTTC. Translation gives CASSLETGISYEQYF. V and J are TRBV5-4 and TRBJ2-7; 7 positions match TRBD1. The CDR3 is 15 amino acids. Germline V CDR1 and CDR2: SGHNT, YYREEE (reference sequence). After removal of 0 bases from V and 0 bases from J, the junction contained 3 bases not matched to a gene.

Only a few counts were recorded for this clone. The chain couples TRBV30 to TRBJ1-1; D not certain. CDR1 is GTSNPN, CDR2 SVGIG, per germline (reference sequence). The CDR3 totals 12 residues. Between the trimmed V and J ends, which lost 4 bases and 1 base, there was a span of 7 bases. The CDR3 spells CAWMNRNTEAFF. The CDR3 nucleotides are TGTGCCTGGATGAACAGGAACACTGAAGCTTTCTTT. The entire variable domain, with the rest obtained from reference TRBV30 and TRBJ1-1, is as follows: SQTIHQWPATLVQPVGSPLSLECTVEGTSNPNLYWYRQAAGRGLQLLFYSVGIGQISSEVPQNLSASRPQDRQFILSSKKLLLSDSGFYLCAWMNRNTEAFFGQGTRLTVV.

The gene calls are TRBV29-1 and TRBJ2-5; 7 nucleotides match TRBD2. V gave up 4 bases and J gave up 5 bases; unmatched junction bases: 7. The CDR3 runs to 13 residues. Looked up from germline, CDR1 is SQVTM and CDR2 is ANQGSEA. The DNA of the CDR3 is TGCAGCGTTGGTAGGACTAGTAGCGAGACCCAGTACTTC. This codes for CSVGRTSSETQYF.

This clone has more than one count but fewer than ten. J is TRBJ2-3 and V is TRBV20-1; the D is unclear. The CDR3 consists of 11 residues. V lost 7 bases and J 4 bases, leaving 9 bases between the germline ends. Germline assignment: CDR1 DFQATT and CDR2 SNEGSKA (reference sequence). The CDR3 region is CSVERADTQYF. CDR3 in DNA: TGCAGTGTCGAAAGAGCAGATACGCAGTATTTT.

J is TRBJ1-5 and V is TRBV2; the match to TRBD1 covers 7 bases. V shed 5 bases and J 7 bases; nucleotides not matched to a gene: 8. Germline CDR1 and CDR2: SNHLY and FYNNEI. The CDR3 spans 14 residues. In DNA, the CDR3 is TGTGCCAGCAGTAGCCTCTCAGGGGGACAGCCCCAGCATTTT. Translation gives CASSSLSGGQPQHF.

The chain employs TRBV6-4 and TRBJ2-2, with D tentatively TRBD2 (6 bases). Trimming stripped 8 bases from V and 0 bases from J, with 7 bases between. The CDR3 has 13 amino acids. Germline V gene data show CDR1 as MRHNA and CDR2 as SNTAGT. The CDR3 region is CASRETNTGELFF. CDR3 bases: TGTGCCAGCCGGGAGACGAACACCGGGGAGCTGTTTTTT.

This clone has more than one count but fewer than ten. The chain has TRBV5-4 and TRBJ2-3; a weak D match, TRBD1 (6 bases). Germline V gives CDR1 SGHNT, CDR2 YYREEE (reference sequence). This CDR3 has 15 amino acids. The V end lost 0 bases, the J end lost 4 bases, and 12 bases lay between the germline ends. CDR3 DNA sequence: TGTGCCAGCAGCTTGGCTACGGACAGCCCAGATACGCAGTATTTT. This translates into CASSLATDSPDTQYF.

This clone was observed a handful of times. The J gene is TRBJ2-7, the V gene TRBV5-1; D gene uncertain. CDR1 SGHRS and CDR2 YFSETQ come from the germline V gene. There are 14 residues in the CDR3. V was pared by 4 bases and J by 6 bases, with 17 bases between. DNA for the CDR3: TGCGCCAGCAGCAACGGTCCTGGAGTATCCGAGCAGTACTTC. This gives the protein CASSNGPGVSEQYF.

This clone was observed many times. Other DNA sequences from this sample encode an identical CDR3 as well. The V and J genes are TRBV18 and TRBJ2-7; D may be TRBD1 (6 bases). V was shortened by 1 base and J by 2 bases, with 6 bases between the two germline ends. Germline CDR1 is KGHSH and CDR2 is LQKENI. This CDR3 comprises 13 residues. CDR3 region: CASSPQGAYEQYF. CDR3 bases: TGTGCCAGCTCACCACAGGGGGCCTACGAGCAGTACTTC.

In its sample, this clone was seen a few times. The V and J genes are TRBV5-1 and TRBJ1-2; D is perhaps TRBD1 (5 bases). Per germline, CDR1 SGHRS and CDR2 YFSETQ. This CDR3 region has 13 residues. V lost 7 bases and J 4 bases, leaving 14 bases between the germline ends. The CDR3 coding sequence is TGCGCCAGCGGTCATACAGGTAGCTATGGCTACACCTTC. This encodes CASGHTGSYGYTF.

V and J are TRBV27 and TRBJ2-5; TRBD1 aligns across 12 bases. After removal of 6 bases from V and 4 bases from J, the junction contained 9 bases not matched to a gene. The CDR3 runs 16 residues. Germline assignment: CDR1 MNHEY and CDR2 SMNVEV (reference sequence). CDR3 nucleotide sequence: TGTGCCAGCAGCTGGGGACAGGGGGCTATACGAGAGACCCAGTACTTC. Translated, it gives CASSWGQGAIRETQYF.

The CDR3 sequence: CASSLTETNTGELFF. DNA of the CDR3: TGTGCCAGCAGCCTGACAGAGACGAACACCGGGGAGCTGTTTTTT. J is TRBJ2-2 and V is TRBV7-9, with a tentative D call TRBD1 (5 bases). This CDR3 is built from 15 residues. Trimming took 5 bases from V and 0 from J, leaving 10 bases between them. Germline-derived CDR1 and CDR2 are SEHNR and FQNEAQ (reference sequence).

This clone has a handful of counts. The chain joins TRBV18 to TRBJ2-7, with 14 bases that match TRBD2. Germline CDR1 is KGHSH and CDR2 is LQKENI. V lost 1 base to trimming and J lost 5 bases; unmatched junction nucleotides: 1. The CDR3 contains 15 residues. CDR3 region: CASSPRLAGGDEQYF. As DNA, the CDR3 is TGTGCCAGCTCACCACGACTAGCGGGAGGGGACGAGCAGTACTTC.

This clone was seen a handful of times. The chain carries TRBV29-1 and TRBJ2-1; weak D call: TRBD2 (6 bases). Trimming removed 1 base from V and 4 bases from J, with 8 bases in between. CDR1 and CDR2 (germline): SQVTM, ANQGSEA. There are 13 residues in the CDR3. CDR3 region: CSVEAGEYNEQFF. CDR3 coding DNA: TGCAGCGTTGAAGCGGGGGAGTACAATGAGCAGTTCTTC.

The J gene is TRBJ2-3, the V gene TRBV9, with a weak D call TRBD1 (5 bases). Trimming removed 0 bases from V and 0 bases from J, with 8 bases in between. CDR1 is SGDLS, CDR2 YYNGEE, per germline. The CDR3 runs 15 residues. The CDR3 sequence: CASSVGQGSTDTQYF. In DNA form, the CDR3 reads TGTGCCAGCAGCGTAGGTCAGGGTAGCACAGATACGCAGTATTTT.

The chain employs TRBV23-1 and TRBJ2-5, with 10 bases identical to TRBD1. TRBV23-1 is identified as an open reading frame with a role that is uncertain. V dropped 8 bases and J dropped 3; count of bases not matched to a gene: 3. The CDR3 consists of 13 residues. DNA for the CDR3: TGCGCCAGCCGGGACAGGGGTAAAGAGACCCAGTACTTC. Its protein is CASRDRGKETQYF.

This clone was seen a few times. The chain is built from TRBV5-1 and TRBJ2-5; tentatively, D is TRBD2 (6 bases). This CDR3 is 18 amino acids long. Trimming pared 2 bases from V and 2 bases from J, leaving 22 bases between. Germline CDR1 and CDR2: SGHRS and YFSETQ. CDR3 region: CASSFGTQSAGRQETQYF. In DNA, the CDR3 is TGCGCCAGCAGCTTCGGTACTCAATCCGCCGGGAGACAAGAGACCCAGTACTTC.

This rearrangement joins TRBV21-1 to TRBJ1-1; the table assigns TRBD1, which was not confirmed against the DNA. TRBV21-1 is flagged as a pseudogene. The CDR3 contains 12 residues. CDR3 nucleotides: TGTGCCAGCAGCAAAGCTCAGGGTGAAGCTTTCTTT. It encodes CASSKAQGEAFF.

The CDR3 nucleotides read TGCGCCAGCAGCCAAGATCCCCCGGGACTAGCGGGGAAAGTATACAATGAGCAGTTCTTC. This sequence encodes CASSQDPPGLAGKVYNEQFF. The chain couples TRBV4-3 to TRBJ2-1, with TRBD2 matching 13 bases. The V gene's germline CDR1 is LGHNA and CDR2 YSLEER. Germline trimming cut 0 bases from V and 4 bases from J; bases unmatched to any gene: 12. The length of the CDR3 is 20 residues.

The J gene is TRBJ2-1, the V gene TRBV4-3; D call uncertain. V was shortened by 1 base and J by 10 bases, with 14 bases between the two germline ends. The CDR3 loop spans 14 amino acids. Germline V gene lookup returns CDR1 LGHNA and CDR2 YSLEER. DNA of the CDR3: TGCGCCAGCAGCCAAGCCGGTCGTGGTGCGGAGCAGTTCTTC. Amino acid sequence: CASSQAGRGAEQFF.

This clone was picked up a small number of times. The rearrangement links TRBV28 to TRBJ2-7; TRBD2 agrees at 13 bases. Germline CDR1 and CDR2: MDHEN and SYDVKM. There are 16 residues in the CDR3. The trim removed 4 bases at V and 4 bases at J, leaving 7 bases unmatched. The CDR3 protein is CASSSQTSGRWYEQYF. CDR3 nucleotides: TGTGCCAGCAGTTCTCAGACTAGCGGGAGGTGGTACGAGCAGTACTTC.

The chain is built from TRBV6-5 and TRBJ2-1; unclear D gene. The ends were cut back, 6 bases at V and 0 bases at J, with 12 bases in the middle. The CDR3 sequence is 15 residues long. Germline V CDR1 and CDR2: MNHEY, SVGAGI. This CDR3 is CASRPGFSSYNEQFF. In DNA form, the CDR3 reads TGTGCCAGCAGGCCCGGGTTCAGCTCCTACAATGAGCAGTTCTTC.

This clone was observed a few times. The V gene is TRBV7-3, the J gene TRBJ1-1; 8 positions agree with TRBD1. This CDR3 contains 14 residues. Germline values: CDR1 SGHTA, CDR2 FQGTGA. The V segment lost 4 bases and the J segment 8 bases; nucleotides outside the gene matches: 9. In DNA, the CDR3 is TGTGCCAGCAGCTCCGGGACAGGTTCCCGGGAAGCTTTCTTT. This translates into CASSSGTGSREAFF.

This clone was counted between two and nine times. The chain combines TRBV7-2 with TRBJ2-5; no firm D call. The CDR3 loop spans 16 amino acids. V lost 3 bases to trimming and J lost 1 base, with 15 bases between them. Germline values: CDR1 SGHTA, CDR2 FQGNSA. CDR3 coding DNA: TGTGCCAGCAGCTTTAACGGTGCTGGGCCCCAAGAGACCCAGTACTTC. It translates to CASSFNGAGPQETQYF.

The rearrangement joins TRBV28 to TRBJ2-7; 8 bases fit TRBD2. The CDR3 sequence is 15 residues long. Trimming cost V 7 bases and J 6 bases; bases outside gene matches: 14. The germline CDR1 and CDR2 sequences are MDHEN and SYDVKM. The CDR3 DNA is TGTGCCAGCAAAGGGAGAGGGAGCGGGAGTGGCGAGCAGTACTTC. It yields the protein CASKGRGSGSGEQYF.